The following is a T cell receptor beta chain sequence with its context. Germline V gene lookup returns CDR1 PRHDT and CDR2 FYEKMQ (reference sequence). Trimming cost V 5 bases and J 4 bases; bases outside gene matches: 7. The CDR3 consists of 14 residues. Only in-frame clones appear in the TCRdb table, and some are missing; sequencing was by immunoSEQ multiplex PCR. The profile shows roughly 250,000 clones, about 73% of them singletons. The data were obtained in a study of blood T cell repertoires in COVID-19. Turning to the study itself: Acute and convalescent COVID-19 specimens originated in the United States, Italy and Spain.

The chain recombines TRBV13 with TRBJ2-7; 8 nucleotides line up with TRBD2. Sequencing input: peripheral blood. This receptor was identified in an elderly woman with acute or convalescent COVID-19. CDR3 sequence reads: CASSRGGSGYEQYF. The CDR3 coding sequence is TGTGCCAGCAGCCGGGGGGGATCTGGGTACGAGCAGTACTTC. Filled out from reference TRBV13 and TRBJ2-7, the complete variable domain reads AAGVIQSPRHLIKEKRETATLKCYPIPRHDTVYWYQQGPGQDPQFLISFYEKMQSDKGSIPDRFSAQQFSDYHSELNMSSLELGDSALYFCASSRGGSGYEQYFGPGTRLTVT.